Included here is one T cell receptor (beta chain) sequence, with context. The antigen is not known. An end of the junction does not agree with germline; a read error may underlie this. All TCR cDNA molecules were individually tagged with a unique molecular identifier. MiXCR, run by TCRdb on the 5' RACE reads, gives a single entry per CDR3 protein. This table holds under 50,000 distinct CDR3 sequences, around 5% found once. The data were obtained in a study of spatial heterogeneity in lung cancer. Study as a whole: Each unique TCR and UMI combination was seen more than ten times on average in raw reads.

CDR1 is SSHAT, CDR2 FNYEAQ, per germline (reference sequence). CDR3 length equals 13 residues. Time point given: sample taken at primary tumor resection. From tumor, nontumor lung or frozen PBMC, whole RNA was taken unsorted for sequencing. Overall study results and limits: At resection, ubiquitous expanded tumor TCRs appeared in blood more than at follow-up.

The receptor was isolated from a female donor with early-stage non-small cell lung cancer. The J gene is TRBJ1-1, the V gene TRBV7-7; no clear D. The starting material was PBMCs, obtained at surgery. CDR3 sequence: CASSQNKNTEAFF. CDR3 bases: TGTGCTAGCAGCCAAAACAAGAACACTGAAGCTTTCTTT.